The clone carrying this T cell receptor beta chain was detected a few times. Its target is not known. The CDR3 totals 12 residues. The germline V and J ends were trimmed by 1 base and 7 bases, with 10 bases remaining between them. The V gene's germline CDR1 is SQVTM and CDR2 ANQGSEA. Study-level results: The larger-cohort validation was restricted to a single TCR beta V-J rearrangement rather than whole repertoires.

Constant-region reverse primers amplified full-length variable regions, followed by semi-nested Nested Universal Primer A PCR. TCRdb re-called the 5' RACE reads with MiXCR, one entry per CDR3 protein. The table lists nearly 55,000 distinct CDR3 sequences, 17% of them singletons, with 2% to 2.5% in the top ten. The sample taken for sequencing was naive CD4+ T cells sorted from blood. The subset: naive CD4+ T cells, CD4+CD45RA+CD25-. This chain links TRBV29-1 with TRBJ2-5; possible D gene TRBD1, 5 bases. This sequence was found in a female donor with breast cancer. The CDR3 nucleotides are TGCAGCGTTGAAGCCAGGGCAGGGACCCAGTACTTC. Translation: CSVEARAGTQYF. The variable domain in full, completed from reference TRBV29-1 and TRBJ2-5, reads SAVISQKPSRDICQRGTSLTIQCQVDSQVTMMFWYRQQPGQSLTLIATANQGSEATYESGFVIDKFPISRPNLTFSTLTVSNMSPEDSSIYLCSVEARAGTQYFGPGTRLLVL.